This record covers a single T cell receptor beta chain. This entry is derived from a study of PD-1 blockade in classical Hodgkin lymphoma. CDR1 and CDR2 from the germline V gene are LGHNA and YSLEER. The CDR3 totals 17 residues. With V trimmed by 2 bases and J by 5 bases, 12 bases remained unmatched. Clones were read by immunoSEQ multiplex PCR, and TCRdb kept only the in-frame ones, dropping some. Of about 50,000 clones listed, approximately 72% are singletons. Time point of the sample: cycle 4 day 1 (C4D1), after about 6 weeks of nivolumab. Every one of the patients relapsed after autologous stem cell transplantation (brentuximab vedotin exposure was variable).

This sequence was found in a human donor with classical Hodgkin lymphoma. Source: peripheral blood mononuclear cells (PBMCs), taken before the fourth cycle of nivolumab. The chain uses TRBV4-3 and TRBJ1-1, with 9 bases lining up with TRBD1. In DNA, the CDR3 is TGCGCCAGCAGCCAATACCCCCGAGGGACAGGGAGGACTGAAGCTTTCTTT. Protein product: CASSQYPRGTGRTEAFF.